Below are 5 T cell receptor beta chains sequenced from a single sample in a study of blood T cell repertoires in COVID-19. Some clones are missing from TCRdb's copy, which holds only in-frame ones; the method was immunoSEQ multiplex PCR. Of under 150,000 clones in the sample, more than 80% were seen once. Material: peripheral blood. Receptor source: a woman aged 60 to 75 with active COVID-19.

The chain joins TRBV4-2 to TRBJ2-7; possibly TRBD2 for D (5 bases). The V end was cut by 0 bases, the J end by 7 bases, with 16 bases between. The germline V gene encodes CDR1 LGHNA and CDR2 YNFKEQ. This CDR3 is 15 amino acids long. The CDR3 DNA follows: TGTGCCAGCAGCCAAGATAGGAGCGCCCCGGGAGAGCAGTACTTC. Encoded protein: CASSQDRSAPGEQYF.

The chain links TRBV28 to TRBJ2-5; D gene uncertain. With 6 bases removed from V and 0 bases from J, the gap between germline ends came to 14 bases. Per the germline V gene, CDR1 is MDHEN and CDR2 is SYDVKM. This CDR3 has 15 residues. The CDR3 DNA reads TGTGCCAGCAGCAATAGACTGAGGTACCAAGAGACCCAGTACTTC. This translates into CASSNRLRYQETQYF.

The genes are TRBV20-1 and TRBJ1-1; perhaps TRBD1 as D (6 bases). This CDR3 contains 10 residues. From germline, CDR1 is DFQATT and CDR2 SNEGSKA (reference sequence). The CDR3 loop reads CSTGTPWAFF. The CDR3 region has the DNA TGCAGCACTGGGACACCCTGGGCTTTCTTT.

This clone was counted a single time. The V call is TRBV7-3, the J call TRBJ2-7, with 14 bases identical to TRBD2. The CDR3 covers 16 residues. Trimming cost V 1 base and J 8 bases; bases outside gene matches: 7. Germline CDR1 SGHTA, CDR2 FQGTGA. The DNA for the CDR3 is TGTGCCAGCAGCTTAAAAGCGGGACTAGCGGGAGTGCAGCAGTACTTC. Amino acid sequence: CASSLKAGLAGVQQYF.

This clone was recorded only once. This chain connects TRBV28 to TRBJ2-7; 11 bases map to TRBD2. Per the germline V gene, CDR1 is MDHEN and CDR2 is SYDVKM. V shed 6 bases, J shed 3 bases, and the junction held 4 bases outside the gene matches. This CDR3 spans 14 amino acids. The CDR3, as DNA: TGTGCCAGCAGGGTGACTAGCGGGGTCTACGAGCAGTACTTC. Translated, it gives CASRVTSGVYEQYF. Drawing the rest from reference TRBV28 and TRBJ2-7, the complete variable domain is DVKVTQSSRYLVKRTGEKVFLECVQDMDHENMFWYRQDPGLGLRLIYFSYDVKMKEKGDIPEGYSVSREKKERFSLILESASTNQTSMYLCASRVTSGVYEQYFGPGTRLTVT.